These 21 T cell receptor beta chains share one sample of origin, sequenced in a study of T-cell reconstitution after alpha-beta-depleted transplantation in children. Unique molecular identifiers were incorporated during preparation of the TCRbeta library. TCRdb re-analysed the PCR reads in MiXCR, keeping a single row per CDR3 protein. The data show some 600,000 distinct CDR3 sequences, with roughly 17% seen just once and around 0.96% held by the top ten. The input for sequencing was PBMCs from the stem cell graft donor, taken from the stem cell graft. The receptors originated from a human donor who donated a stem cell graft to a child with acute myeloid leukemia.

The chain recombines TRBV2 with TRBJ1-4; D remains unclear. Germline CDR1 is SNHLY and CDR2 is FYNNEI. Trimming left V 2 bases short and J 0 bases short, with 7 bases between. This CDR3 spans 15 amino acids. CDR3 residues: CASSEQDPTNEKLFF. As DNA, the CDR3 is TGTGCCAGCAGTGAACAGGATCCAACTAATGAAAAACTGTTTTTT. Using reference TRBV2 and TRBJ1-4 for the parts outside the CDR3, the full variable domain is EPEVTQTPSHQVTQMGQEVILRCVPISNHLYFYWYRQILGQKVEFLVSFYNNEISEKSEIFDDQFSVERPDGSNFTLKIRSTKLEDSAMYFCASSEQDPTNEKLFFGSGTQLSVL.

This chain uses TRBV5-5 with TRBJ1-2; the D is unclear. With 4 bases removed from V and 1 base from J, the gap between germline ends came to 14 bases. This CDR3 spans 15 amino acids. Germline CDR1 is SGHKS and CDR2 is YYEKEE (reference sequence). CDR3 in amino acids: CASSPQPDGNYGYTF. CDR3 coding DNA: TGTGCCAGCAGCCCTCAACCCGACGGTAACTATGGCTACACCTTC.

This clonotype came up a few times. The gene calls are TRBV30 and TRBJ1-1; tentative D call: TRBD1 (6 bases). This CDR3 spans 15 amino acids. Trimming took 4 bases from V and 1 from J, leaving 16 bases between them. The germline CDR1 and CDR2 sequences are GTSNPN and SVGIG (reference sequence). CDR3 residues: CAWTARGRANTEAFF. DNA of the CDR3: TGTGCCTGGACTGCCAGGGGAAGGGCGAACACTGAAGCTTTCTTT.

This clonotype appeared a single time. The chain uses TRBV7-2 and TRBJ2-7; tentatively, D is TRBD1 (6 bases). Germline lookup yields CDR1 SGHTA and CDR2 FQGNSA. CDR3 length: 15 amino acids. V was clipped by 5 bases and J by 4 bases, with 18 bases between them. This CDR3 is CASSATRGPVYEQYF. The DNA of the CDR3 is TGTGCCAGCAGCGCCACCAGGGGTCCCGTGTACGAGCAGTACTTC. Based on the CDR3 plus reference TRBV7-2 and TRBJ2-7, the full variable domain is GAGVSQSPSNKVTEKGKDVELRCDPISGHTALYWYRQSLGQGLEFLIYFQGNSAPDKSGLPSDRFSAERTGGSVSTLTIQRTQQEDSAVYLCASSATRGPVYEQYFGPGTRLTVT.

This clonotype was picked up many times. This chain connects TRBV29-1 to TRBJ2-6, with D unclear. The length of the CDR3 is 13 residues. Germline CDR1 reads SQVTM; CDR2 reads ANQGSEA. V was pared by 4 bases and J by 2 bases, with 6 bases between. CDR3 residues: CSVVGAGANVLTF. As DNA, the CDR3 is TGCAGCGTTGTTGGGGCTGGGGCCAACGTCCTGACTTTC.

As regards this clonotype: One base away lies a much larger clone, so this may be a sequencing read error. The V call is TRBV21-1, the J call TRBJ1-1; the D segment call TRBD1 is taken from the table without a DNA check. TRBV21-1 is annotated as a pseudogene. This CDR3 spans 13 amino acids. In DNA, the CDR3 is TGTGCCAGCGGCCCCGGTCAGGGTAGGATAACTTTCTTT. Its translation is CASGPGQGRITFF.

This clonotype was detected only a few times. The J gene is TRBJ2-2, the V gene TRBV24-1; 9 bases map to TRBD1. Germline V gives CDR1 KGHDR, CDR2 SFDVKD. The CDR3 has 17 residues. J was trimmed by 12 bases and V by 0 bases; bases with no gene match: 13. The CDR3, as DNA: TGTGCCACCAGTGATTTGCAGGGGACAGGGACCAAAGCAAAGCTGTTTTTT. It codes for CATSDLQGTGTKAKLFF.

This clonotype was recorded many times. The chain uses TRBV20-1 and TRBJ2-1; possibly TRBD2 for D (6 bases). The V and J ends lost 0 bases and 9 bases respectively, with 18 bases between them. This CDR3 is 15 amino acids long. CDR1 is DFQATT, CDR2 SNEGSKA, per germline (reference sequence). CDR3: CSARDRDFPAGEQFF. As DNA, the CDR3 is TGCAGTGCTAGAGATAGGGACTTCCCAGCGGGTGAGCAGTTCTTC.

This clonotype was seen only a few times. The CDR3 bases are TGCAGCGTTGGCCAGGAGAGCTCCTACGAGCAGTACTTC. It encodes CSVGQESSYEQYF. The chain carries TRBV29-1 and TRBJ2-7; D is ambiguous. CDR1 and CDR2 from the germline V gene are SQVTM and ANQGSEA. The CDR3 totals 13 residues. The V gene lost 4 bases and the J gene lost 0 bases, with 10 bases spanning the gap.

The V and J genes are TRBV28 and TRBJ2-3; 9 bases line up with TRBD1. V lost 5 bases and J lost 5; bases outside the gene matches: 14. This CDR3 spans 17 amino acids. Germline values: CDR1 MDHEN, CDR2 SYDVKM. The CDR3 coding sequence is TGTGCCAGCAGTACGCCCCCGGGACAGGGAGGAAAAGATACGCAGTATTTT. Translation gives CASSTPPGQGGKDTQYF.

This clonotype was seen ten or more times. This chain uses TRBV24-1 with TRBJ2-1; D uncertain. The CDR3 runs 14 residues. The germline gives CDR1 KGHDR, CDR2 SFDVKD. The germline V and J ends were trimmed by 4 bases and 5 bases, with 11 bases remaining between them. The CDR3: CATSDPATDNEQFF. Written as DNA, the CDR3 is TGTGCCACCAGTGACCCGGCCACAGACAATGAGCAGTTCTTC.

This clonotype turned up a few times. J is TRBJ2-1 and V is TRBV7-2; the D gene is possibly TRBD1 (6 bases). Germline V lookup: CDR1 SGHTA, CDR2 FQGNSA. Trimming left V 5 bases short and J 9 bases short, with 17 bases between. CDR3 length: 14 residues. DNA for the CDR3: TGTGCCAGCAGCGAGACCCCAGGGGCAGGTGAGCAGTTCTTC. Protein sequence: CASSETPGAGEQFF. The entire variable domain, with the rest obtained from reference TRBV7-2 and TRBJ2-1, is as follows: GAGVSQSPSNKVTEKGKDVELRCDPISGHTALYWYRQSLGQGLEFLIYFQGNSAPDKSGLPSDRFSAERTGGSVSTLTIQRTQQEDSAVYLCASSETPGAGEQFFGPGTRLTVL.

This clonotype was detected ten times or more. The chain uses TRBV29-1 and TRBJ2-5; TRBD2 aligns across 8 bases. There are 12 residues in the CDR3. Germline V gives CDR1 SQVTM, CDR2 ANQGSEA. The V segment lost 4 bases and the J segment 3 bases; nucleotides outside the gene matches: 1. This chain's CDR3 is CSVALAEETQYF. DNA for the CDR3: TGCAGCGTTGCACTAGCGGAAGAGACCCAGTACTTC.

The chain carries TRBV5-5 and TRBJ2-7, with D perhaps assigned TRBD1 or TRBD2 (5 bases each). The V and J ends lost 5 bases and 3 bases respectively, with 12 bases between them. The CDR3 is made up of 13 amino acids. Germline V gene data show CDR1 as SGHKS and CDR2 as YYEKEE (reference sequence). CDR3 amino acids: CASRLQGDYEQYV. In DNA form, the CDR3 reads TGTGCCAGCAGACTTCAGGGAGACTACGAGCAGTACGTC.

The chain employs TRBV12-3 or TRBV12-4 and TRBJ2-1, with D perhaps TRBD2 (5 bases). The V and J ends lost 2 bases and 3 bases respectively, with 17 bases between them. CDR3 size: 17 residues. CDR3 nucleotides: TGTGCCAGCAGTTTAATCCGACCGGGGAAGGACTACAATGAGCAGTTCTTC. Translation: CASSLIRPGKDYNEQFF.

This clonotype turned up a few times. The rearrangement links TRBV11-1 to TRBJ2-7; 11 nucleotides match TRBD1. CDR3 length equals 18 residues. Germline-derived CDR1 and CDR2 are SGHAT and FQDESV (reference sequence). Germline trimming cut 7 bases from V and 0 bases from J; bases unmatched to any gene: 14. CDR3 nucleotides: TGTGCCAGCATCCTGGGGGGACAGGGGGTTGAAACCTCCTACGAGCAGTACTTC. Its translation: CASILGGQGVETSYEQYF.

There are a few counts of this clonotype. The V call is TRBV6-1, the J call TRBJ2-1; 10 positions match TRBD2. V lost 6 bases to trimming and J lost 8 bases; unmatched junction nucleotides: 10. This CDR3 has 15 residues. In germline, CDR1 is MNHNS, CDR2 SASEGT. CDR3 residues: CASSPQRGGRDEQFF. The DNA for the CDR3 is TGTGCCAGCAGCCCGCAGCGGGGGGGCCGAGATGAGCAGTTCTTC.

This clonotype was counted only a few times. V gene TRBV25-1 combines with J gene TRBJ2-7; D is ambiguous. Germline loops: CDR1 MGHDK, CDR2 SYGVNS. The CDR3 extends over 10 amino acids. In DNA, the CDR3 is TGTGCCAGCAGTGAATCCTTACATGGCGTC. Its protein product is CASSESLHGV.

The J gene is TRBJ1-6, the V gene TRBV27; weak D call: TRBD1 (6 bases). The CDR3 totals 15 residues. Germline CDR1 and CDR2: MNHEY and SMNVEV (reference sequence). V shed 1 base and J shed 10 bases, with 14 bases lying between them. CDR3 amino acids: CASSLLWGARSPLHF. CDR3 nucleotides: TGTGCCAGCAGTTTATTATGGGGGGCGCGGTCACCCCTCCACTTT.

This rearrangement joins TRBV25-1 to TRBJ2-7, with TRBD2 as a possible D gene (6 bases). Trimming cost V 4 bases and J 4 bases, with 14 bases left between them. Germline V CDR1 and CDR2: MGHDK, SYGVNS. The CDR3 spans 14 residues. The CDR3 sequence is CASSGGLPFYEQYV. The CDR3 DNA sequence: TGTGCCAGCAGTGGGGGACTTCCATTTTACGAGCAGTACGTC.

The table lists this clonotype with a few counts. The chain is built from TRBV7-3 and TRBJ2-5; either TRBD1 or TRBD2 may fit D (5 bases each). V gave up 4 bases and J gave up 1 base, with 13 bases separating them. CDR3 length equals 15 residues. The germline gives CDR1 SGHTA, CDR2 FQGTGA. Here the CDR3 reads CASSWGNTLQETQYF. DNA of the CDR3: TGTGCCAGCAGCTGGGGGAATACGCTCCAAGAGACCCAGTACTTC.